What follows is one T cell receptor beta chain and its context. The specificity of this receptor is unknown. No qualities accompany the bases; no much larger clone lies one base away. The data belong to a study of graft-versus-host responses after intestinal transplantation (dated by TCRdb to 2020 to 2022). Regarding the study in general: The transplants that recipients received were multivisceral, liver-intestinal, or isolated intestinal. Every recipient was given anti-thymocyte globulin induction, then maintenance tacrolimus and steroids for 3 to 4 years. A peak of at least 4% donor T cells among recipient peripheral blood mononuclear cells was the definition used for donor T cell macrochimerism. Of the 20 to 25 intestinal transplant recipients enrolled in the cohort, one of whom was a retransplant, 3 patients without pretransplant specimens were excluded. Samples from a few later patients were sequenced in-house on an Illumina MiSeq with MiXCR processing rather than by the commercial service. After intestinal transplantation, graft-versus-host and host-versus-graft alloreactive T cell clones in the graft, circulation and bone marrow were tracked using bulk TCR-beta CDR3 sequencing. Alloreactive clones were identified by sequencing pre-transplant mixed lymphocyte reaction products and comparing these products with unstimulated pre-transplant donor and recipient T cells. Results the study describes overall, beyond this receptor: Conclusions were limited by the relatively low number and heterogeneity of intestinal transplant patients. GvH clones were found in recipient bone marrow, and some of the GvH clones appeared earlier in ileal mucosa or blood, which is consistent with an intestinal mucosal origin. Early after transplant, peak levels of circulating GvH clones were found to be associated with declines in HvG clones. In the allografts of patients with donor T cell macrochimerism, GvH to HvG T cell clonal ratios were high.

The CDR3 spans 15 residues, from the cysteine through the phenylalanine. Kept here is only the CDR3 DNA, which spans 45 bases and is read in frame from base 1. V and J are trimmed by 2 bases and 5 bases, and the gene matches miss 6 bases of the junction. Based on the germline V gene, the CDR1 and CDR2 sequences are ENHRY and SYGVKD. Blood samples were collected up to 4 times in the first month after transplant and then at least monthly when available. Library prep was done by the immunoSEQ multiplex PCR assay. For most patients, high-throughput TCR-beta CDR3 sequencing of genomic DNA was performed by Adaptive Biotechnologies. As for how the authors treated the data: TCR sequencing data for 15 to 20 patients were retrieved from Adaptive's ImmunoSEQ software; three other patients were processed with MiXCR and VDJtools. Because the origin of CDR3 nucleotide sequences shared between donor and recipient could not be assigned, those sequences were removed. At least 2-fold expansion over unstimulated cells and a minimum CFSE-low frequency of 0.002% (template counts) or 0.001% (read counts) were required for clones to be classified as alloreactive. A clone was considered mappable if detected in the sequenced pre-transplant spleen, lymph node, or MLR CFSE-low populations of the donor or recipient. The cumulative frequency of alloreactive clones was calculated as a percentage of all sequences, weighted by copy number. TCRdb stores this immuneACCESS table with in-frame sequences only. Part of the clones is absent; in the studies checked, under half of the shortfall reflects unresolved V genes, and no reason is known for the rest. Clone size and the V and J calls come from that table; the DNA yielded D and trimming. Here the sample has under 80,000 clones; about 90% occur a single time. About 0.67% of the sample is in the top ten clones.

The TCR sequence derives from a human patient who received an intestinal transplant, so some T cells may come from the graft donor. Sequenced material: PBMCs, taken 98 days after intestinal transplantation. The rearranged segments are TRBV10-3 and TRBJ2-1; TRBD1 lines up with 7 middle nucleotides. The nucleotide sequence is given as TGTGCCATCAGTGAGCTACAGGGGATGAACAATGAGCAGTTCTTC. Translated, this is CAISELQGMNNEQFF.